These T cell receptor beta chains were read from a single sample in a study of CD4 T cells in relation to SARS-CoV-2 and coronaviruses. Sequenced by immunoSEQ multiplex PCR; TCRdb stores in-frame clones only, minus some. This sample has about 36,000 clones, with just over 75% found just once. These receptors have no known antigen. Sequencing was carried out using memory CD4+ T cells from PBMCs, cultured in vitro. Receptors were obtained from an adult with COVID-19. CDR3s include the opening cysteine and the closing phenylalanine or tryptophan. Each record gives: clone size, V gene, J gene, D gene, CDR3 protein, CDR3 DNA. A D gene is named only where the DNA matches it firmly. Size is stated for part of the rows, as once, few or many counts, or as a class when the clone is expanded.

NA	TRBV4-1	TRBJ2-1	TRBD2	CASSSGTSDYNEQFF	TGCGCCAGCAGCTCCGGGACTAGCGACTACAATGAGCAGTTCTTC
NA	TRBV28	TRBJ2-7	NA	CASGSRRHNYEQYF	TGTGCCAGCGGCTCACGGAGGCACAACTACGAGCAGTACTTC
NA	TRBV28	TRBJ1-4	NA	CASSPGGAATNEKLFF	TGTGCCAGCAGCCCGGGGGGAGCAGCAACTAATGAAAAACTGTTTTTT
NA	TRBV28	TRBJ2-7	NA	CASSELARYEQYF	TGTGCCAGCAGTGAACTAGCTCGATACGAGCAGTACTTC
NA	TRBV19	TRBJ2-5	NA	CASRRQGGGETQYF	TGTGCCAGTCGCCGACAGGGAGGGGGAGAGACCCAGTACTTC
NA	TRBV24-1	TRBJ2-4	NA	CATSDSPGRNIQYF	TGTGCCACCAGTGACAGTCCCGGGCGGAACATTCAGTACTTC
few	TRBV19	TRBJ2-7	TRBD2	CASRASGSYEQYF	TGTGCCTCTAGGGCTAGCGGGAGTTACGAGCAGTACTTC
NA	TRBV28	TRBJ1-2	NA	CASTKGGQGSNYGYTF	TGTGCCAGCACCAAAGGGGGGCAGGGGTCTAACTATGGCTACACCTTC
NA	TRBV4-1	TRBJ2-1	NA	CASSDGGISSYNEQFF	TGCGCCAGCAGTGACGGCGGGATTAGCTCCTACAATGAGCAGTTCTTC
NA	TRBV29-1	TRBJ2-1	NA	CSVEDTSISYNEQFF	TGCAGCGTTGAAGATACGTCAATCTCCTACAATGAGCAGTTCTTC
NA	TRBV29-1	TRBJ2-3	TRBD1	CSTRTGSTGDTQYF	TGCAGCACCCGGACAGGGTCCACGGGAGATACGCAGTATTTT
NA	TRBV2	TRBJ2-7	TRBD2	CASKPHLAGGLPRVQYF	TGTGCCAGCAAGCCCCACCTGGCGGGAGGCCTTCCCAGGGTGCAGTACTTC
NA	TRBV12-3/TRBV12-4	TRBJ1-2	NA	CASSLARDYTF	TGTGCCAGCAGTTTAGCGCGAGACTACACCTTC
NA	TRBV30	TRBJ1-6	NA	CAWRSGISNSPLHF	TGTGCCTGGAGGTCAGGGATCAGCAATTCACCCCTCCACTTT
NA	TRBV7-8	TRBJ2-7	NA	CASSLHQGQPSYEQYF	TGTGCCAGCAGCCTACATCAGGGCCAACCTTCCTACGAGCAGTACTTC
NA	TRBV7-9	TRBJ2-7	NA	CASSYRTASYEQYF	TGTGCCAGCAGCTACCGGACGGCATCCTACGAGCAGTACTTC
NA	TRBV18	TRBJ2-7	TRBD1	CASSQIGQDYEQYF	TGTGCCAGCTCACAAATTGGACAGGATTACGAGCAGTACTTC
NA	TRBV5-6	TRBJ1-1	TRBD1	CASSTDRVGLPEAFF	TGTGCCAGCAGCACCGACAGGGTTGGGTTGCCTGAAGCTTTCTTT
NA	TRBV5-8	TRBJ1-1	NA	CASSPILTGVTEAFF	TGTGCCAGCAGCCCTATCTTAACTGGGGTCACTGAAGCTTTCTTT
NA	TRBV6-5	TRBJ2-7	TRBD1	CASRVRQGYEQYF	TGTGCCAGCAGGGTTCGACAGGGCTACGAGCAGTACTTC
NA	TRBV28	TRBJ2-7	TRBD2	CASSSGTSGSYVFSYEQYF	TGTGCCAGCAGTTCGGGGACTAGCGGGTCGTACGTCTTCTCCTACGAGCAGTACTTC
once	TRBV3-1/TRBV3-2	TRBJ2-3	TRBD2	CASSQGLAGGTQYF	TGTGCCAGCAGCCAGGGGCTAGCGGGAGGGACGCAGTATTTT
NA	TRBV19	TRBJ1-4	TRBD1	CASSGTGVEKLFF	TGTGCCAGTTCGGGGACAGGCGTAGAAAAACTGTTTTTT
NA	TRBV4-2	TRBJ1-3	NA	CASSQEWGNTIYF	TGTGCCAGCAGCCAAGAGTGGGGAAACACCATATATTTT
once	TRBV18	TRBJ2-7	TRBD2	CASSPEAGGSYEQYF	TGTGCCAGCTCACCAGAGGCGGGAGGATCCTACGAGCAGTACTTC
NA	TRBV28	TRBJ1-5	TRBD1	CASRSAGGETQPQHF	TGTGCCAGCAGGTCGGCAGGGGGGGAAACCCAGCCCCAGCATTTT
NA	TRBV19	TRBJ2-5	NA	CASSMVGRAVGETQYF	TGTGCCAGTAGTATGGTGGGCAGGGCCGTCGGAGAGACCCAGTACTTC
few	TRBV10-3	TRBJ2-2	NA	CAISTGTGELFF	TGTGCCATCAGTACAGGCACCGGGGAGCTGTTTTTT
NA	TRBV7-2	TRBJ2-4	NA	CASSTQPGGGNIQYF	TGTGCCAGCAGCACCCAGCCCGGAGGTGGAAACATTCAGTACTTC
few	TRBV15	TRBJ2-7	NA	CATSRDLGQSYEQYF	TGTGCCACCAGCAGAGATCTGGGCCAGTCCTACGAGCAGTACTTC
NA	TRBV4-3	TRBJ1-4	TRBD1	CASSQDHRGHEKLFF	TGCGCCAGCAGCCAAGATCACAGGGGGCATGAAAAACTGTTTTTT
NA	TRBV30	TRBJ2-7	NA	CAWSVGRSSYEQYF	TGTGCCTGGAGTGTAGGTCGGAGCTCCTACGAGCAGTACTTC
NA	TRBV5-1	TRBJ2-1	NA	CASRLGSGRAYNEQFF	TGCGCCAGCAGATTGGGTAGCGGTAGGGCCTACAATGAGCAGTTCTTC
once	TRBV7-6	TRBJ1-6	NA	CASSRSPGVSGVSPLHF	TGTGCCAGCAGCCGTTCGCCTGGGGTGTCAGGTGTTTCACCCCTCCACTTT
NA	TRBV4-1	TRBJ2-7	TRBD2	CASSQGETSGEQYF	TGCGCCAGCAGCCAAGGGGAAACTAGCGGCGAGCAGTACTTC
once	TRBV29-1	TRBJ2-7	TRBD2	CSVKASGRGLGGQYF	TGCAGCGTCAAAGCTAGCGGGAGAGGATTAGGAGGGCAGTACTTC